This TCR beta chain comes out of a study of CD8+ T cells in alopecia areata. Study in general: The tofacitinib course ran for 6 to 18 months and was followed by 6 months off drug.

Investigators isolated RNA and reverse transcribed it into cDNA to act as the sequencing template. The data were produced by immunoSEQ multiplex PCR, yet TCRdb's version contains in-frame clones alone and is incomplete. The repertoire has roughly 190,000 clones, 60% of them found once; the top ten carry approximately 0.97%. CDR1 is SGHNT, CDR2 YENEEA, per germline. Deletions cut 7 bases from V and 3 bases from J, with 9 bases between. The CDR3 loop spans 12 amino acids. As for treatment: oral pan-JAK inhibitor, 5-10 mg twice daily. The origin of this receptor is a human donor with alopecia areata. Specimen: CD4+ T cells sorted from blood, collected at week 24, from a patient treated with tofacitinib. The chain uses TRBV11-3 and TRBJ1-1; D is ambiguous. CDR3 region: CASKSADTEAFF. DNA for the CDR3: TGTGCCAGCAAATCCGCCGACACTGAAGCTTTCTTT.